Listed below are T cell receptor beta chains from one sample, sequenced in a study of monozygotic twins with inflammatory bowel disease. From the 5' RACE reads, TCRdb lists one entry per CDR3 protein and no DNA. In all, the sample yields more than 350,000 distinct CDR3 sequences. The source material was blood. Receptors originate from a human donor with ulcerative colitis or Crohn's disease, or a healthy co-twin of an affected twin (not recorded which). Each CDR3 is given with its conserved first and last residue.

TRBV7-3	TRBJ2-2	CASSFSRGETGELFF
TRBV12-3/TRBV12-4	TRBJ2-5	CASSSTGEGETQYF
TRBV10-3	TRBJ2-7	CAIGGTSYEQYF
TRBV5-1	TRBJ2-3	CASSPGGNTDTQYF
TRBV29-1	TRBJ2-5	CSVSPGTSGRLETQYF
TRBV7-2	TRBJ2-4	CASSLEDIQYF
TRBV5-1	TRBJ1-4	CASSLGIERFNEKLFF
TRBV20-1	TRBJ1-1	CSARRGTVNTEAFF
TRBV9	TRBJ1-4	CASSVDGSREKLFF
TRBV4-2	TRBJ1-4	CASSQVPNEKLFF
TRBV5-1	TRBJ2-3	CASSLYAETDTQYF
TRBV7-2	TRBJ1-4	CASRGSPTNEKLFF
TRBV9	TRBJ1-1	CASSGPGRTNTEAFF
TRBV30	TRBJ1-2	CAWKATGSPGRYGYTF
TRBV20-1	TRBJ1-3	CSAIAGSGNTIYF
TRBV29-1	TRBJ2-2	CSVLRSNTGELFF
TRBV9	TRBJ1-6	CASSVAPSSSYNSPLHF
TRBV7-3	TRBJ2-2	CASSPRASGRFGELFF
TRBV19	TRBJ2-7	CASTLRAPGSKKQYF
TRBV3-1	TRBJ2-2	CASSQEAGAELFF
TRBV20-1	TRBJ2-5	CSARAGRGEETQYF
TRBV14	TRBJ2-1	CASSQGRSHEQFF
TRBV30	TRBJ1-3	CAWSVAGRGNTIYF
TRBV5-1	TRBJ1-1	CASSREGAMNTEAFF
TRBV12-3/TRBV12-4	TRBJ2-5	CASSLVPRTGETQYF
TRBV6-1	TRBJ1-1	CASSALQGRTEAFF
TRBV9	TRBJ2-5	CASSVGGDYQETQYF
TRBV5-1	TRBJ2-7	CASSGQGEGYEQYF
TRBV6-1	TRBJ2-7	CASTSLGRNYEQYF
TRBV24-1	TRBJ1-2	CATSRDDYGYTF
TRBV7-2	TRBJ2-1	CASSPRQGAGNEQFF
TRBV5-1	TRBJ2-2	CASSSGHGSNTGELFF
TRBV7-2	TRBJ2-5	CASSSSGAGGQETQYF
TRBV20-1	TRBJ2-3	CSASYGILRTDTQYF
TRBV12-3/TRBV12-4	TRBJ2-7	CASSRLYEQYF
TRBV20-1	TRBJ2-7	CSARVQQGPEQYF
TRBV5-1	TRBJ2-5	CASSPSTGEETQYF
TRBV12-3/TRBV12-4	TRBJ2-5	CASSYLGGSETQYF
TRBV29-1	TRBJ2-2	CSVSRLAASGELFF
TRBV6-4	TRBJ2-7	CASSGTPRTYEQYF
TRBV7-3	TRBJ2-1	CASSFDSGRGNEQFF
TRBV7-8	TRBJ1-1	CASSTLGQGREAFF